The source of this TCR beta chain is a study of T cell responses to AZD1222 COVID-19 vaccine. Study context: Researchers grouped second doses given at about 4 or about 12 weeks into one pool. Points from the study as a whole: Repertoire collection took place solely once the T cell response had peaked.

Method: immunoSEQ multiplex PCR; TCRdb's copy keeps in-frame clones and lacks some. Of 85,000 to 100,000 clones detected, 60% to 80% appear once; the ten largest clones hold approximately 21%. CDR1 WSHSY and CDR2 SAAADI come from the germline V gene. The CDR3 length is 12 residues. The ends were cut back, 5 bases at V and 8 bases at J, with 10 bases in the middle. Details on this clone: What it recognizes is unknown.

The material sequenced was peripheral blood, taken on day 0 of AZD1222 vaccination. The source of this sequence is an adult in good health. The chain recombines TRBV10-2 with TRBJ1-3; D may be TRBD1 (5 bases). The CDR3 is CASSPGADTIYF. The CDR3 nucleotides read TGCGCCAGCAGTCCCGGGGCAGACACCATATATTTT.